These 31 T cell receptor beta chains originate from one sample sequenced in a study of blood T cell repertoires in COVID-19. Only in-frame clones appear in the TCRdb table, and some are missing; sequencing was by immunoSEQ multiplex PCR. Of approximately 190,000 clones in the sample, 70% to 90% are singletons; the top ten hold about 22%. The sample comprised peripheral blood. The receptors were gathered from a man aged 55 to 70 with active or convalescent COVID-19.

This clone turned up a few times. V gene TRBV5-1 combines with J gene TRBJ1-2, with D possibly matching TRBD1 (5 bases). The germline V and J ends were trimmed by 3 bases and 4 bases, with 13 bases remaining between them. This CDR3 is built from 14 residues. Germline assignment: CDR1 SGHRS and CDR2 YFSETQ. The CDR3 sequence: CASSYGDSAYGYTF. The CDR3, as DNA: TGCGCCAGCAGCTACGGGGACTCTGCCTATGGCTACACCTTC.

The chain couples TRBV2 to TRBJ2-5; 9 nucleotides line up with TRBD2. CDR1 SNHLY and CDR2 FYNNEI come from the germline V gene. This CDR3 has 15 amino acids. V was clipped by 6 bases and J by 4 bases; unmatched bases: 9. The CDR3, as DNA: TGTGCCAGCAGCTCCGATCTAGCGGGGTTAGAGACCCAGTACTTC. This sequence encodes CASSSDLAGLETQYF.

The V call is TRBV4-2, the J call TRBJ2-3; D might be TRBD2 (6 bases). The CDR3 runs to 16 residues. Germline CDR1 is LGHNA and CDR2 is YNFKEQ. The V gene lost 2 bases and the J gene lost 6 bases, with 18 bases spanning the gap. CDR3 coding DNA: TGTGCCAGCAGCCAAAACCCCGGGCAGGAGGGGGATACGCAGTATTTT. The encoded protein is CASSQNPGQEGDTQYF.

The chain links TRBV3-1 (or the pseudogene TRBV3-2) to TRBJ1-5; 7 bases are a match to TRBD1. Germline CDR1 reads LGHDT; CDR2 reads YNNKEL (reference sequence). There are 15 residues in the CDR3. Trimming cost V 5 bases and J 9 bases; bases outside gene matches: 13. For the CDR3, the DNA is TGTGCCAGCAGCGAAGGGGACAGCCTGGCGGGGCCCCAGCATTTT. Its translation is CASSEGDSLAGPQHF.

As for this clone: Other DNA sequences of this sample code for an identical CDR3. This rearrangement joins TRBV19 to TRBJ2-2; tentatively, D is TRBD2 (5 bases). Germline V gene sequence: CDR1 LNHDA, CDR2 SQIVND (reference sequence). CDR3 length: 14 amino acids. Trimming removed 4 bases from V and 2 bases from J, with 8 bases in between. CDR3 region: CASSNGLNTGELFF. In DNA form, the CDR3 reads TGTGCCAGTAGTAATGGACTTAACACCGGGGAGCTGTTTTTT. The full variable domain, in which reference TRBV19 and TRBJ2-2 provide the parts outside the CDR3, is DGGITQSPKYLFRKEGQNVTLSCEQNLNHDAMYWYRQDPGQGLRLIYYSQIVNDFQKGDIAEGYSVSREKKESFPLTVTSAQKNPTAFYLCASSNGLNTGELFFGEGSRLTVL.

This chain connects TRBV11-3 to TRBJ2-1, with D perhaps matching TRBD1 (5 bases). Trimming shortened V by 3 bases and J by 3 bases, and 12 bases separated the two germline ends. In germline, CDR1 is SGHNT, CDR2 YENEEA. This CDR3 comprises 15 residues. The CDR3 coding sequence is TGTGCCAGCAGCTTTGGGGCAGCAGACTACAATGAGCAGTTCTTC. Protein: CASSFGAADYNEQFF.

The chain recombines TRBV18 with TRBJ2-2; D unclear. V lost 3 bases and J 0 bases, leaving 14 bases between the germline ends. The CDR3 extends over 17 amino acids. Germline-derived CDR1 and CDR2 are KGHSH and LQKENI. The chain's CDR3 is CASSPFAAGSNTGELFF. Here the CDR3 DNA reads TGTGCCAGCTCACCTTTTGCCGCAGGTTCGAACACCGGGGAGCTGTTTTTT.

The chain links TRBV6-5 to TRBJ2-7, with 8 nucleotides matching TRBD2. Germline CDR1 MNHEY, CDR2 SVGAGI. CDR3 length: 16 residues. J gave up 5 bases and V 2 bases, and 11 bases lay outside the gene matches. CDR3 residues: CASSYIGRGALHEQYF. CDR3 sequence (DNA): TGTGCCAGCAGTTACATAGGGCGGGGGGCCCTCCACGAGCAGTACTTC.

The CDR3 protein is CASSLRVLETQYF. CDR3 DNA sequence: TGTGCCAGCAGCTTACGAGTTCTGGAGACCCAGTACTTC. This rearrangement joins TRBV7-2 to TRBJ2-5; D gene unclear. V lost 2 bases to trimming and J lost 5 bases, with 9 bases between them. The CDR3 covers 13 residues. The germline gives CDR1 SGHTA, CDR2 FQGNSA.

This clone was seen a handful of times. This sequence joins TRBV23-1 and TRBJ2-1, with 9 bases lining up with TRBD2. TRBV23-1 is placed among ORFs of uncertain function. The CDR3 loop spans 15 amino acids. V gave up 0 bases and J gave up 7 bases; unmatched junction bases: 4. CDR3 bases: TGCGCCAGCAGTCAATCTGGGAGCGGGGGGAATGAGCAGTTCTTC. Its translation is CASSQSGSGGNEQFF.

The rearrangement links TRBV11-2 to TRBJ2-3; D remains unclear. CDR1 is SGHAT, CDR2 FQNNGV, per germline. CDR3 size: 14 residues. V lost 5 bases, J lost 5 bases, and 14 bases lay in between. The CDR3, as DNA: TGTGCCAGCAGCGTGAGGCCTCCCAGAGATACGCAGTATTTT. Translating gives CASSVRPPRDTQYF.

The CDR3 sequence is CASSTGGSYNSPLHF. CDR3 DNA: TGTGCCAGCAGTACAGGGGGCTCATATAATTCACCCCTCCACTTT. The V and J genes are TRBV2 and TRBJ1-6; the match to TRBD1 covers 9 bases. J gave up 4 bases and V 5 bases, and 3 bases lay outside the gene matches. Germline V CDR1 and CDR2: SNHLY, FYNNEI. This CDR3 is built from 15 residues.

This chain joins TRBV30 and TRBJ2-5; 8 bases align to TRBD2. The V gene's germline CDR1 is GTSNPN and CDR2 SVGIG (reference sequence). The V and J ends lost 7 bases and 5 bases, in that order; junction bases with no gene match: 6. This CDR3 has 12 amino acids. CDR3: CASSGGPETQYF. The CDR3, as DNA: TGTGCCTCCTCGGGGGGGCCGGAGACCCAGTACTTC.

The chain employs TRBV5-4 and TRBJ1-1; 9 nucleotides line up with TRBD1. The CDR3 contains 13 residues. CDR1 is SGHNT and CDR2 is YYREEE in the germline V gene (reference sequence). Trimming at V came to 4 bases and at J to 5 bases, leaving 3 bases not matched to a gene. The CDR3 loop reads CASSRTGDTEAFF. The CDR3 nucleotides are TGTGCCAGCAGCAGGACAGGGGATACTGAAGCTTTCTTT.

The V and J genes are TRBV9 and TRBJ1-1, with D perhaps TRBD1 (6 bases). This CDR3 has 16 amino acids. The germline CDR1 and CDR2 sequences are SGDLS and YYNGEE. Between the trimmed V and J ends, which lost 0 bases and 4 bases, there was a span of 16 bases. The CDR3 region is CASSVGGPEIGTEAFF. For the CDR3, the DNA is TGTGCCAGCAGCGTAGGGGGGCCGGAGATCGGCACTGAAGCTTTCTTT.

The V and J genes are TRBV6-5 and TRBJ2-5, with D perhaps matching TRBD2 (5 bases). The germline V gene has CDR1 MNHEY and CDR2 SVGAGI. With 6 bases removed from V and 6 bases from J, the gap between germline ends came to 14 bases. The CDR3 has 13 residues. This chain's CDR3 is CASRVGVGQTQYF. CDR3 bases: TGTGCCAGCAGAGTCGGGGTAGGACAGACCCAGTACTTC.

The table lists this clone with a few counts. This rearrangement joins TRBV3-1 (or the pseudogene TRBV3-2) to TRBJ1-2, with D perhaps TRBD1 (5 bases). CDR1 and CDR2 (germline): LGHDT, YNNKEL (reference sequence). V lost 3 bases and J 8 bases, leaving 13 bases between the germline ends. The CDR3 length is 13 residues. DNA of the CDR3: TGTGCCAGCAGCCAGCCTCAGGGCCGCGGCTACACCTTC. The encoded protein is CASSQPQGRGYTF.

The chain links TRBV10-2 to TRBJ2-7; 7 bases align to TRBD1. Germline-derived CDR1 and CDR2 are WSHSY and SAAADI. Trimming at V came to 3 bases and at J to 5 bases, leaving 7 bases not matched to a gene. This CDR3 region has 14 residues. In DNA form, the CDR3 reads TGCGCCAGCAGTGAAACAGGGGTAGACGACGAGCAGTACTTC. This encodes CASSETGVDDEQYF.

The chain has TRBV13 and TRBJ1-1, with D possibly being TRBD1 (6 bases). Germline values: CDR1 PRHDT, CDR2 FYEKMQ (reference sequence). The CDR3 loop spans 14 amino acids. The V end lost 5 bases, the J end lost 4 bases, and 14 bases lay between the germline ends. CDR3 region: CASSRQGRGTEAFF. In DNA, the CDR3 is TGTGCCAGCAGCCGTCAGGGGCGAGGCACTGAAGCTTTCTTT.

This sequence joins TRBV5-8 and TRBJ1-6; TRBD1 matches 11 bases. After removal of 6 bases from V and 9 bases from J, the junction contained 8 bases not matched to a gene. CDR1 and CDR2 (germline): SGHTS, YDEGEE. This CDR3 has 15 residues. As DNA, the CDR3 is TGTGCCAGCACCCTCCGGGACAGGGGGTCTTCACCCCTCCACTTT. It specifies CASTLRDRGSSPLHF.

J is TRBJ1-2 and V is TRBV4-2; 8 nucleotides line up with TRBD1. V was pared by 0 bases and J by 0 bases, with 0 bases of the junction left unmatched. This CDR3 region has 15 residues. CDR1 is LGHNA, CDR2 YNFKEQ, per germline. Written as DNA, the CDR3 is TGTGCCAGCAGCCAAGAACAGGGGGCTAACTATGGCTACACCTTC. It is translated as CASSQEQGANYGYTF.

The V and J genes are TRBV18 and TRBJ2-3; perhaps TRBD2 as D (5 bases). This CDR3 comprises 15 residues. V was shortened by 6 bases and J by 4 bases, with 17 bases between the two germline ends. Germline CDR1 reads KGHSH; CDR2 reads LQKENI. The CDR3, as DNA: TGTGCCAGCTCCATGTCCTGGGGTAGCGCAGATACGCAGTATTTT. Its protein product is CASSMSWGSADTQYF. Using reference TRBV18 and TRBJ2-3 for the parts outside the CDR3, the full variable domain is NAGVMQNPRHLVRRRGQEARLRCSPMKGHSHVYWYRQLPEEGLKFMVYLQKENIIDESGMPKERFSAEFPKEGPSILRIQQVVRGDSAAYFCASSMSWGSADTQYFGPGTRLTVL.

The chain employs TRBV29-1 and TRBJ1-1; D is unresolved. CDR3 length: 10 residues. The V end was cut by 6 bases, the J end by 5 bases, with 7 bases between. Germline V gene lookup returns CDR1 SQVTM and CDR2 ANQGSEA. The CDR3 region has the DNA TGCAGCGTAGGAGAAACTGAAGCTTTCTTT. Translating gives CSVGETEAFF.

Here the CDR3 DNA reads TGTGCCATCAGTGATAAGACATTCAATCAGCCCCAGCATTTT. It encodes CAISDKTFNQPQHF. The V gene is TRBV10-3, the J gene TRBJ1-5; D call uncertain. CDR1 and CDR2 (germline): ENHRY, SYGVKD. The CDR3 contains 14 residues. V was cut by 3 bases and J by 3 bases, with 9 bases left in between.

This sequence joins TRBV3-1 (or the pseudogene TRBV3-2) and TRBJ2-7, with D possibly being TRBD2 (5 bases). Trimming stripped 1 base from V and 1 base from J, with 17 bases between. CDR3 length: 17 amino acids. Germline CDR1 is LGHDT and CDR2 is YNNKEL (reference sequence). The CDR3 DNA reads TGTGCCAGCAGCCAAGCTTGGAGGACGGCCGGGTCCTACGAGCAGTACTTC. Amino acid sequence: CASSQAWRTAGSYEQYF.

This chain links TRBV28 with TRBJ1-6, with D tentatively TRBD1 (5 bases). Between the trimmed V and J ends, which lost 10 bases and 10 bases, there was a span of 17 bases. Germline CDR1 MDHEN, CDR2 SYDVKM. The CDR3 contains 13 residues. This CDR3 is CATSTGRRSPLHF. The CDR3, as DNA: TGTGCCACCAGCACAGGCCGAAGGTCACCCCTCCACTTT.

V gene TRBV2 combines with J gene TRBJ1-1; D is unclear. Looked up from germline, CDR1 is SNHLY and CDR2 is FYNNEI. The V gene lost 8 bases and the J gene lost 0 bases, with 4 bases spanning the gap. The CDR3 runs to 11 residues. For the CDR3, the DNA is TGTGCCAGCCTAATGAACACTGAAGCTTTCTTT. Its protein product is CASLMNTEAFF. Full variable domain (rest looked up from reference TRBV2 and TRBJ1-1): EPEVTQTPSHQVTQMGQEVILRCVPISNHLYFYWYRQILGQKVEFLVSFYNNEISEKSEIFDDQFSVERPDGSNFTLKIRSTKLEDSAMYFCASLMNTEAFFGQGTRLTVV.

This CDR3 is CASSAIDRGLDQPQHF. CDR3 sequence (DNA): TGTGCCAGCAGTGCAATCGACAGGGGGCTGGATCAGCCCCAGCATTTT. The V gene is TRBV6-2 or TRBV6-3, the J gene TRBJ1-5, with 10 nucleotides matching TRBD1. The CDR3 has 16 residues. Germline values: CDR1 MNHEY, CDR2 SVGEGT. After removal of 5 bases from V and 5 bases from J, the junction contained 9 bases not matched to a gene.

This clone was seen more than once but under ten times. This sequence joins TRBV7-8 and TRBJ2-1, with 10 bases aligning to TRBD2. The CDR3 has 18 amino acids. V shed 1 base and J 0 bases; nucleotides not matched to a gene: 6. The germline V gene has CDR1 SGHVS and CDR2 FQNEAQ. The CDR3: CASSLGTSGYSSYNEQFF. Here the CDR3 DNA reads TGTGCCAGCAGCTTAGGGACTAGCGGTTATAGCTCCTACAATGAGCAGTTCTTC.

The chain links TRBV12-3 or TRBV12-4 to TRBJ2-7, with D hard to call. This CDR3 is built from 13 residues. Trimming left V 7 bases short and J 7 bases short, with 17 bases between. The CDR3 sequence: CASKYQRTGEQYF. The CDR3 nucleotides are TGTGCCAGCAAATATCAGAGAACCGGGGAGCAGTACTTC.

The DNA for the CDR3 is TGTGCCAGCAGTTTTAGGGGCAGGAGGGACACTGAAGCTTTCTTT. As protein: CASSFRGRRDTEAFF. This sequence joins TRBV27 and TRBJ1-1; weak D call: TRBD1 (5 bases). CDR1 and CDR2 (germline): MNHEY, SMNVEV (reference sequence). CDR3 length: 15 amino acids. V was trimmed by 3 bases and J by 3 bases, leaving 14 bases between them.